These 30 T cell receptor beta chains were all obtained from the same sample, sequenced in a study of blood T cell repertoires in COVID-19. The assay was immunoSEQ multiplex PCR, and TCRdb's table has in-frame clones only and misses some. The sample carries about 97,000 clones, approximately 87% recorded once. The sequencing input was peripheral blood. These receptors were taken from a woman between 25 and 40 years old with acute or convalescent COVID-19.

The CDR3 DNA reads as TGTGCCAGCAGTCGGGGGTATGGCTACACCTTC. As protein: CASSRGYGYTF. The chain employs TRBV2 and TRBJ1-2; a possible D gene is TRBD1 (5 bases). V was clipped by 5 bases and J by 5 bases, with 6 bases between them. Germline CDR1 SNHLY, CDR2 FYNNEI. The CDR3 contains 11 residues.

The chain has TRBV28 and TRBJ2-6; 8 positions match TRBD2. In germline, CDR1 is MDHEN, CDR2 SYDVKM. The V and J ends lost 3 bases and 5 bases, in that order; junction bases with no gene match: 9. The CDR3 runs 17 residues. This chain's CDR3 is CASSFLLPGGRANVLTF. CDR3 in DNA: TGTGCCAGCAGTTTCCTCCTCCCGGGAGGGAGGGCCAACGTCCTGACTTTC.

V and J are TRBV7-9 and TRBJ1-1; no clear D. The CDR3 consists of 13 residues. Germline V gene lookup returns CDR1 SEHNR and CDR2 FQNEAQ (reference sequence). Trimming removed 3 bases at V and 2 bases at J, with 7 bases between. The CDR3 sequence is CASSFNVNTEAFF. Here the CDR3 DNA reads TGTGCCAGCAGCTTCAATGTCAACACTGAAGCTTTCTTT.

The chain combines TRBV6-6 with TRBJ2-1; 7 nucleotides align to TRBD1. Germline CDR1 is MNHNY and CDR2 is SVGAGI (reference sequence). V was pared by 7 bases and J by 7 bases, with 7 bases of the junction left unmatched. The CDR3 contains 13 residues. The CDR3 nucleotides are TGTGCCAGCACGACAGGGTCCTTTAATGAGCAGTTCTTC. As protein: CASTTGSFNEQFF.

The V gene is TRBV7-2, the J gene TRBJ1-5, with D possibly matching TRBD1 (6 bases). With 5 bases removed from V and 5 bases from J, the gap between germline ends came to 10 bases. The CDR3 has 13 amino acids. Germline lookup yields CDR1 SGHTA and CDR2 FQGNSA. The CDR3: CASSTNRDQPQHF. Written as DNA, the CDR3 is TGTGCCAGCAGCACCAACAGGGATCAGCCCCAGCATTTT.

This clone appeared once. The V call is TRBV5-1, the J call TRBJ1-4; TRBD1 aligns across 8 bases. J lost 3 bases, V lost 4 bases, and 5 bases had no gene match. CDR3 length: 15 amino acids. CDR1 is SGHRS and CDR2 is YFSETQ in the germline V gene. The CDR3 sequence is CASSLGQGPNEKLFF. CDR3 coding DNA: TGCGCCAGCAGCCTTGGACAGGGACCTAATGAAAAACTGTTTTTT.

The V and J genes are TRBV6-5 and TRBJ1-2; weak D call: TRBD1 (6 bases). The CDR3 contains 15 residues. V was clipped by 7 bases and J by 1 base, with 16 bases between them. Germline loops: CDR1 MNHEY, CDR2 SVGAGI. This CDR3 reads CASTGYRAGNYGYTF. DNA for the CDR3: TGTGCCAGCACCGGATACAGGGCCGGTAACTATGGCTACACCTTC.

The count of this clone is one. The chain carries TRBV6-1 and TRBJ1-2; possibly TRBD1 for D (5 bases). The length of the CDR3 is 14 residues. V dropped 0 bases and J dropped 10 bases, with 15 bases sitting between them. Per the germline V gene, CDR1 is MNHNS and CDR2 is SASEGT. CDR3 DNA sequence: TGTGCCAGCAGTGAAGCAGGGCAGGGCCGAGACTACACCTTC. Amino acids: CASSEAGQGRDYTF.

The chain has TRBV28 and TRBJ2-2; TRBD1 matches at 8 bases. The CDR3 extends over 15 amino acids. V trimming: 7 bases; J trimming: 4 bases; junction bases outside the gene matches: 8. Looked up from germline, CDR1 is MDHEN and CDR2 is SYDVKM. DNA of the CDR3: TGTGCCAGCATCACTACAGGGGGTGGCACCGGGGAGCTGTTTTTT. It yields the protein CASITTGGGTGELFF. Full variable domain (missing parts from reference TRBV28 and TRBJ2-2): DVKVTQSSRYLVKRTGEKVFLECVQDMDHENMFWYRQDPGLGLRLIYFSYDVKMKEKGDIPEGYSVSREKKERFSLILESASTNQTSMYLCASITTGGGTGELFFGEGSRLTVL.

The chain couples TRBV7-9 to TRBJ1-2; D is unclear. The germline V gene encodes CDR1 SEHNR and CDR2 FQNEAQ (reference sequence). The CDR3 length is 12 residues. Trimming pared 0 bases from V and 6 bases from J, leaving 5 bases between. The DNA of the CDR3 is TGTGCCAGCAGCTTAGCGGAGGATGGCTACACCTTC. It yields the protein CASSLAEDGYTF.

The chain recombines TRBV5-1 with TRBJ1-1; TRBD1 might be the D (5 bases). The CDR3 extends over 13 amino acids. Germline V CDR1 and CDR2: SGHRS, YFSETQ. Deletions cut 0 bases from V and 4 bases from J, with 7 bases between. The CDR3, as DNA: TGCGCCAGCAGCTTGGATAGGGGCACTGAAGCTTTCTTT. This sequence encodes CASSLDRGTEAFF. The whole variable domain, remainder taken from reference TRBV5-1 and TRBJ1-1, is KAGVTQTPRYLIKTRGQQVTLSCSPISGHRSVSWYQQTPGQGLQFLFEYFSETQRNKGNFPGRFSGRQFSNSRSEMNVSTLELGDSALYLCASSLDRGTEAFFGQGTRLTVV.

For this clone: Other DNA sequences in this sample translate to the same CDR3. The chain is built from TRBV7-9 and TRBJ1-5; D is ambiguous. The CDR3 contains 13 residues. From germline, CDR1 is SEHNR and CDR2 FQNEAQ (reference sequence). Trimming took off 4 bases at V and 6 bases at J, with 10 bases between the two ends. CDR3 in DNA: TGTGCCAGCAGCTCGACCCGGGGTCAGCCCCAGCATTTT. Protein product: CASSSTRGQPQHF.

The rearrangement uses TRBV5-1 and TRBJ2-7; TRBD1 matches at 8 bases. This CDR3 region has 16 residues. CDR1 SGHRS and CDR2 YFSETQ come from the germline V gene. After removal of 2 bases from V and 0 bases from J, the junction contained 7 bases not matched to a gene. CDR3 region: CASSFLGQALSYEQYF. The CDR3 DNA is TGCGCCAGCAGCTTTCTGGGACAGGCTCTCTCCTACGAGCAGTACTTC.

V gene TRBV28 combines with J gene TRBJ1-5, with D possibly TRBD1 on 6 matching bases. V lost 4 bases and J 12 bases, leaving 25 bases between the germline ends. The CDR3 is 16 residues long. Germline-derived CDR1 and CDR2 are MDHEN and SYDVKM. Here the CDR3 reads CASSSPLDRPFGLQHF. CDR3 in DNA: TGTGCCAGCAGTTCCCCGCTCGACAGGCCGTTCGGGCTCCAGCATTTT.

The chain has TRBV11-2 and TRBJ2-3; D perhaps matches TRBD2 (6 bases). CDR1 is SGHAT and CDR2 is FQNNGV in the germline V gene. Trimming took off 0 bases at V and 4 bases at J, with 11 bases between the two ends. The CDR3 sequence is 15 residues long. For the CDR3, the DNA is TGTGCCAGCAGCTTAGATCGGGGGAGTTCAGATACGCAGTATTTT. It codes for CASSLDRGSSDTQYF.

Written as DNA, the CDR3 is TGTGCTAGTGCCACCGGACAGGGAGCTTACTGGTCTGGAAACACCATATATTTT. Encoded protein: CASATGQGAYWSGNTIYF. The V and J genes are TRBV12-5 and TRBJ1-3, with 8 bases identical to TRBD1. Germline-derived CDR1 and CDR2 are LGHNT and FRNRAP. This CDR3 is 18 amino acids long. V was clipped by 7 bases and J by 1 base; unmatched bases: 15.

This CDR3 reads CASSPRQGATEAFF. The CDR3 DNA reads as TGTGCCAGCTCACCACGTCAGGGGGCCACTGAAGCTTTCTTT. The chain links TRBV18 to TRBJ1-1, with 8 positions matching TRBD1. Germline CDR1 KGHSH, CDR2 LQKENI. This CDR3 contains 14 residues. The trim removed 1 base at V and 4 bases at J, leaving 2 bases unmatched.

This chain connects TRBV2 to TRBJ2-7; D is ambiguous. The CDR3 contains 15 residues. Trimming took off 6 bases at V and 0 bases at J, with 15 bases between the two ends. Germline V gene data show CDR1 as SNHLY and CDR2 as FYNNEI. Written as DNA, the CDR3 is TGTGCCAGCAGCGTTACAGCCCCCCTCTCCTACGAGCAGTACTTC. Its protein is CASSVTAPLSYEQYF. Using reference TRBV2 and TRBJ2-7 for the parts outside the CDR3, the full variable domain is EPEVTQTPSHQVTQMGQEVILRCVPISNHLYFYWYRQILGQKVEFLVSFYNNEISEKSEIFDDQFSVERPDGSNFTLKIRSTKLEDSAMYFCASSVTAPLSYEQYFGPGTRLTVT.

The V and J genes are TRBV20-1 and TRBJ2-1; 15 positions match TRBD2. The germline CDR1 and CDR2 sequences are DFQATT and SNEGSKA (reference sequence). This CDR3 is built from 14 residues. J was trimmed by 10 bases and V by 3 bases; bases with no gene match: 4. The CDR3 nucleotides are TGCAGTGCTAGTAGGACTAGCGGGGGGGGAGAGCAGTTCTTC. This gives the protein CSASRTSGGGEQFF.

The rearrangement joins TRBV5-1 to TRBJ1-1; D gene uncertain. The CDR3 consists of 12 residues. V was cut by 6 bases and J by 1 base, with 7 bases left in between. Germline V gene lookup returns CDR1 SGHRS and CDR2 YFSETQ. CDR3 region: CASTAGNTEAFF. The CDR3 DNA follows: TGCGCCAGCACCGCGGGGAACACTGAAGCTTTCTTT.

The CDR3 is CASSSWQGPGEQYF. Here the CDR3 DNA reads TGTGCCAGCAGTTCGTGGCAGGGCCCTGGGGAGCAGTACTTC. This rearrangement joins TRBV28 to TRBJ2-7; D is possibly TRBD1 (5 bases). Between the trimmed V and J ends, which lost 4 bases and 7 bases, there was a span of 17 bases. There are 14 residues in the CDR3. CDR1 and CDR2 from the germline V gene are MDHEN and SYDVKM.

V gene TRBV7-8 combines with J gene TRBJ1-1, with TRBD1 as a possible D gene (5 bases). Germline V gene lookup returns CDR1 SGHVS and CDR2 FQNEAQ. There are 13 residues in the CDR3. Between the trimmed V and J ends, which lost 5 bases and 7 bases, there was a span of 14 bases. The CDR3 DNA reads as TGTGCCAGCAGCCCCCAAGGGGAGGATGAAGCTTTCTTT. The encoded protein is CASSPQGEDEAFF.

The chain employs TRBV7-3 and TRBJ1-2, with D possibly TRBD1 on 6 matching bases. V lost 5 bases to trimming and J lost 7 bases, with 20 bases between them. The germline CDR1 and CDR2 sequences are SGHTA and FQGTGA. The CDR3 is made up of 15 amino acids. Here the CDR3 DNA reads TGTGCCAGCAGCCCTGGGGCAAACGGACAGCGTGGCTACACCTTC. This codes for CASSPGANGQRGYTF.

This chain links TRBV3-1 (or the pseudogene TRBV3-2) with TRBJ2-7; D is possibly TRBD1 (5 bases). Germline CDR1 reads LGHDT; CDR2 reads YNNKEL (reference sequence). V shed 0 bases and J shed 5 bases, with 14 bases lying between them. The CDR3 has 15 amino acids. The CDR3 region is CASSQDQDSRDEQYF. DNA of the CDR3: TGTGCCAGCAGCCAAGATCAAGACAGTCGTGACGAGCAGTACTTC.

This chain uses TRBV19 with TRBJ1-5; no firm D call. Germline lookup yields CDR1 LNHDA and CDR2 SQIVND (reference sequence). V lost 4 bases and J lost 0, with 10 bases in between. The CDR3 sequence is 15 residues long. The DNA of the CDR3 is TGTGCCAGTAGTAGAGGGCGAAATAGCAATCAGCCCCAGCATTTT. Translating gives CASSRGRNSNQPQHF.

The rearrangement uses TRBV25-1 and TRBJ1-1; D gene uncertain. The length of the CDR3 is 17 residues. Between the trimmed V and J ends, which lost 1 base and 4 bases, there was a span of 19 bases. CDR1 is MGHDK, CDR2 SYGVNS, per germline. CDR3 DNA: TGTGCCAGCAGTGAATCAGGCCCGGGATCCCCGGGCACTGAAGCTTTCTTT. It translates to CASSESGPGSPGTEAFF.

The CDR3 reads CASSPSRGREAKNIQYF. CDR3 DNA: TGTGCCAGCTCACCATCGCGGGGGAGGGAGGCCAAAAACATTCAGTACTTC. This rearrangement joins TRBV18 to TRBJ2-4, with TRBD2 matching 7 bases. Per the germline V gene, CDR1 is KGHSH and CDR2 is LQKENI. The CDR3 contains 17 residues. With 2 bases clipped from V and 1 base from J, the junction kept 8 bases outside the gene matches.

This clone appeared a few times. The chain has TRBV25-1 and TRBJ1-2; TRBD1 matches at 10 bases. The CDR3 length is 17 residues. V was pared by 3 bases and J by 6 bases, with 13 bases of the junction left unmatched. Germline lookup yields CDR1 MGHDK and CDR2 SYGVNS. The CDR3, as DNA: TGTGCCAGCAGTGACCCAAGCCGGGACAGGGGAGGGAATGGCTACACCTTC. This encodes CASSDPSRDRGGNGYTF.

V and J are TRBV19 and TRBJ1-1, with 12 nucleotides matching TRBD1. Germline V gives CDR1 LNHDA, CDR2 SQIVND (reference sequence). CDR3 length: 19 residues. V trimming: 5 bases; J trimming: 4 bases; junction bases outside the gene matches: 17. The CDR3 DNA is TGTGCCAGTAGTTCACCGGGACAGGGGGCTGGATGGGGACCCACTGAAGCTTTCTTT. Translated: CASSSPGQGAGWGPTEAFF. The variable domain in full, with the rest retrieved from reference TRBV19 and TRBJ1-1, is DGGITQSPKYLFRKEGQNVTLSCEQNLNHDAMYWYRQDPGQGLRLIYYSQIVNDFQKGDIAEGYSVSREKKESFPLTVTSAQKNPTAFYLCASSSPGQGAGWGPTEAFFGQGTRLTVV.

This clone was seen a few times. This chain links TRBV6-6 with TRBJ1-5, with 7 bases matching TRBD1. V lost 6 bases and J lost 7; bases outside the gene matches: 15. Looked up from germline, CDR1 is MNHNY and CDR2 is SVGAGI (reference sequence). The CDR3 runs to 16 residues. CDR3 protein: CASSYLPGGLGQPQHF. CDR3 DNA sequence: TGTGCCAGCAGCTATTTACCAGGGGGTTTGGGCCAGCCCCAGCATTTT.